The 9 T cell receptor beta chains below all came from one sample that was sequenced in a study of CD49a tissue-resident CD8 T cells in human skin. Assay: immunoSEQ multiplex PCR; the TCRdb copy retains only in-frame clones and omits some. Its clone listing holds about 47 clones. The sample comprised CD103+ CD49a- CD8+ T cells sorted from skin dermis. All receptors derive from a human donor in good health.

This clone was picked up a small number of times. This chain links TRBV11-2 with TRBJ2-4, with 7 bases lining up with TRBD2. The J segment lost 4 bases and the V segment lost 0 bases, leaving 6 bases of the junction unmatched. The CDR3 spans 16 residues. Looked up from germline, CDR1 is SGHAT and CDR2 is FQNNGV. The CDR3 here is CASSLDPGGGKNIQYF. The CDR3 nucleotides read TGTGCCAGCAGCTTAGATCCGGGAGGTGGGAAAAACATTCAGTACTTC.

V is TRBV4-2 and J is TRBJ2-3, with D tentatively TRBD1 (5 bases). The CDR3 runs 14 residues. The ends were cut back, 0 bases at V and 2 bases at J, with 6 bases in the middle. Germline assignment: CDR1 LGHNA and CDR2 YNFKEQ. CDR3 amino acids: CASSQEGDTDTQYF. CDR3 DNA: TGTGCCAGCAGCCAAGAAGGGGACACAGATACGCAGTATTTT.

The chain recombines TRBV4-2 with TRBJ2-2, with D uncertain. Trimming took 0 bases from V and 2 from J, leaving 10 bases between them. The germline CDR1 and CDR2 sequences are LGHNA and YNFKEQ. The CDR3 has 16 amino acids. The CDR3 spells CASSQELPTNTGELFF. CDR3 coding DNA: TGTGCCAGCAGCCAAGAGCTACCTACTAACACCGGGGAGCTGTTTTTT.

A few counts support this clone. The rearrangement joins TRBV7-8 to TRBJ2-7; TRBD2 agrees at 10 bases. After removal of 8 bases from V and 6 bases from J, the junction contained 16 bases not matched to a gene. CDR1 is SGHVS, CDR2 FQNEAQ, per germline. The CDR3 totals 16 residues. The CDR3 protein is CASGGAGGPNWLEQYF. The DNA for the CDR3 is TGTGCCAGCGGAGGAGCGGGAGGGCCGAACTGGCTCGAGCAGTACTTC.

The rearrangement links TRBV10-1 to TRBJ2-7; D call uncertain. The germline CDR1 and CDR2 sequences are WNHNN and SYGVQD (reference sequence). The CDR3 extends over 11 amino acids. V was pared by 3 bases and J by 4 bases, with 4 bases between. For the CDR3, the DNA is TGCGCCAGCAGTGACGAGTACGAGCAGTACTTC. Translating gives CASSDEYEQYF.

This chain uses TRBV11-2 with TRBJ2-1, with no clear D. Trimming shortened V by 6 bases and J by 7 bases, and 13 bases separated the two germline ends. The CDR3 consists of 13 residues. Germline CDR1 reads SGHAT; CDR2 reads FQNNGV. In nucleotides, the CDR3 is TGTGCCAGCAGAGAACTACCTGAGAATGAGCAGTTCTTC. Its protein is CASRELPENEQFF. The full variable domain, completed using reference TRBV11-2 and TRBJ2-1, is EAGVAQSPRYKIIEKRQSVAFWCNPISGHATLYWYQQILGQGPKLLIQFQNNGVVDDSQLPKDRFSAERLKGVDSTLKIQPAKLEDSAVYLCASRELPENEQFFGPGTRLTVL.

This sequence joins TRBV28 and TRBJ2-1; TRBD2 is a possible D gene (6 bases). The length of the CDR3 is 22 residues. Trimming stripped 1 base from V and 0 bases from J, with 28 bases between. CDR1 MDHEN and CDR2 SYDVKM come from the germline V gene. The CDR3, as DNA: TGTGCCAGCAGTTTATCCGCGGCTGTCCCGGGACTCGGTTTAAGCTCCTACAATGAGCAGTTCTTC. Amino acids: CASSLSAAVPGLGLSSYNEQFF.

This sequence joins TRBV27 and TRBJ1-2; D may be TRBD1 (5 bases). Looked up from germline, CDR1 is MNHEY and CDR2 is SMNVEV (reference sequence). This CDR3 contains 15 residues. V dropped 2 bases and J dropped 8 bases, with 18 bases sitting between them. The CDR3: CASSLAGGRRWGYTF. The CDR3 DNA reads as TGTGCCAGCAGTTTAGCCGGGGGTCGCCGGTGGGGCTACACCTTC.

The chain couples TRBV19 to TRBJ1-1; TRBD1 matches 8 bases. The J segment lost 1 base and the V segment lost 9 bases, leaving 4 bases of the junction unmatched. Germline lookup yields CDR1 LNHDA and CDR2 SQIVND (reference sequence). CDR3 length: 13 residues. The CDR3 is CASWTGPNTEAFF. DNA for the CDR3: TGTGCCAGCTGGACAGGGCCGAACACTGAAGCTTTCTTT.